Reported below is one T cell receptor (beta chain). This entry is derived from a study of T-cell reconstitution after alpha-beta-depleted transplantation in children. This CDR3 has 15 amino acids. With 5 bases removed from V and 1 base from J, the gap between germline ends came to 12 bases. CDR1 is SEHNR and CDR2 is FQNEAQ in the germline V gene (reference sequence). Preparation of the TCRbeta library was carried out with unique molecular identifiers. MiXCR, applied by TCRdb to the PCR reads, yields one record per CDR3 protein. This table has hundreds of thousands of distinct CDR3 sequences, about 16% appearing once.

The gene calls are TRBV7-9 and TRBJ2-1; D gene uncertain. The input for sequencing was PBMCs, mostly from graft donor cells, taken 360 days after TCRalphabeta/CD19-depleted stem cell transplant. The TCR sequence derives from a male patient aged 10 to 17 who had a stem cell transplant for acute lymphoblastic leukemia, so the T cells may come from the graft donor. The CDR3, as DNA: TGTGCCAGCAGCCTTTTCCCCGAATCCTACAATGAGCAGTTCTTC. Its protein is CASSLFPESYNEQFF.